These T cell receptor beta chains were read from a single sample in a study of T-cell memory formation after mild COVID-19. TCRdb recomputed calls from the 5' RACE reads with MiXCR, one row per CDR3 protein. The repertoire has a few hundred thousand distinct CDR3 sequences, 15% to 20% of them found once; the top ten carry about 23%. What was sequenced was PBMCs or a T cell subset sorted from them (not recorded which). The receptors derive from a man between 18 and 35 years old who had mild COVID-19 (a few samples of this study predate the infection). Cell type and time point are not known. Both conserved end residues are part of each CDR3. D genes are given only for firm matches. Clone size is not always given. Where it is, it says once, few, many or a class for expanded clones.

v_gene,d_gene,abundance,j_gene,CDR3aa,CDR3nt
TRBV12-3/TRBV12-4,TRBD1,few,TRBJ1-5,CASSLRQGAQPQHF,TGTGCCAGCAGTTTGCGGCAGGGGGCACAGCCCCAGCATTTT
TRBV19,-,few,TRBJ2-4,CATTPELGSKNIQYF,TGTGCCACCACCCCAGAGTTGGGATCCAAAAACATTCAGTACTTC
TRBV24-1,-,-,TRBJ2-3,CATPPDTQYF,TGTGCCACCCCCCCAGATACGCAGTATTTT
TRBV2,TRBD1,-,TRBJ2-5,CASRFRQGSLETQYF,TGTGCCAGCAGATTTAGACAGGGGTCCTTGGAGACCCAGTACTTC
TRBV4-1,-,few,TRBJ1-1,CASSHRDQNTEAFF,TGCGCCAGCAGCCACAGAGATCAGAACACTGAAGCTTTCTTT
TRBV7-2,TRBD2,many,TRBJ2-5,CASRTSGGAYQETQYF,TGTGCCAGCAGGACTAGCGGGGGGGCGTACCAAGAGACCCAGTACTTC
TRBV12-3/TRBV12-4,-,-,TRBJ2-6,CASSLGTGGANVLTF,TGTGCCAGCAGTTTGGGGACTGGTGGGGCCAACGTCCTGACTTTC
TRBV4-1,-,many,TRBJ2-2,CASSQPGATGELFF,TGCGCCAGCAGCCAACCGGGGGCCACCGGGGAGCTGTTTTTT
TRBV30,-,few,TRBJ1-1,CAWRLGTEAFF,TGTGCCTGGAGACTCGGCACTGAAGCTTTCTTT
TRBV11-2,TRBD1,-,TRBJ1-6,CASSDPRQGFSPLHF,TGTGCCAGCAGCGACCCTCGACAGGGTTTCTCACCCCTCCACTTT
TRBV7-2,-,-,TRBJ1-6,CASSLGRNSYNSPLHF,TGTGCCAGCAGCCTGGGACGGAACTCCTATAATTCACCCCTCCACTTT
TRBV6-1,TRBD1,many,TRBJ2-3,CASSEASRDRGRSTDTQYF,TGTGCCAGCAGTGAAGCGTCCCGGGACAGGGGGCGAAGCACAGATACGCAGTATTTT
TRBV7-2,-,-,TRBJ2-6,CASTALASGANVLTF,TGTGCCAGCACCGCTTTGGCCTCCGGGGCCAACGTCCTGACTTTC
TRBV6-6,TRBD2,-,TRBJ2-3,CATGTSYRDTQYF,TGTGCCACCGGGACTAGCTATCGAGATACGCAGTATTTT
TRBV7-3,-,-,TRBJ2-1,CASSAGQSSYNEQFF,TGTGCCAGCAGCGCAGGACAGAGCTCCTACAATGAGCAGTTCTTC
TRBV12-3/TRBV12-4,TRBD1,once,TRBJ1-2,CASSVDRGDYGYTF,TGTGCCAGCTCGGTAGACAGGGGGGACTATGGCTACACCTTC
TRBV7-9,-,-,TRBJ1-6,CASSLRTVNSPLHF,TGTGCCAGCAGCTTAAGGACGGTTAATTCACCCCTCCACTTT
TRBV7-4,-,-,TRBJ1-4,CASSQRRPINEKLFF,TGTGCCAGCAGCCAACGACGCCCTATTAATGAAAAACTGTTTTTT
TRBV6-5,-,few,TRBJ1-2,CASSYSNWAGELNNYGYTF,TGTGCCAGCAGTTACTCGAACTGGGCCGGCGAACTCAATAACTATGGCTACACCTTC
TRBV20-1,TRBD2,few,TRBJ2-3,CSARGLGGNTSTDTQYF,TGCAGTGCTAGAGGCCTGGGGGGGAACACAAGCACAGATACGCAGTATTTT
TRBV24-1,-,-,TRBJ1-5,CATSGEGPQPQHF,TGTGCCACCAGTGGGGAAGGTCCACAGCCCCAGCATTTT
TRBV6-5,-,-,TRBJ2-6,CASSYDLSGANVLTF,TGTGCCAGCAGTTACGACCTCTCTGGGGCCAACGTCCTGACTTTC
TRBV12-3/TRBV12-4,-,few,TRBJ2-7,CASSPPASSYEQYF,TGTGCCAGCAGTCCGCCGGCTAGCTCCTACGAGCAGTACTTC
TRBV7-2,TRBD1,few,TRBJ1-1,CASSTDRETEAFF,TGTGCCAGCAGCACCGACAGGGAGACTGAAGCTTTCTTT
TRBV6-5,-,few,TRBJ1-2,CASSYGLGYTF,TGTGCCAGCAGTTACGGGTTAGGATACACCTTC
TRBV20-1,TRBD1,few,TRBJ1-3,CSAKPGGSGNTIYF,TGCAGTGCTAAACCAGGGGGCTCTGGAAACACCATATATTTT
TRBV5-1,-,few,TRBJ2-3,CASSLAWSGDTQYF,TGCGCCAGCAGCTTGGCCTGGAGCGGAGATACGCAGTATTTT
TRBV12-3/TRBV12-4,-,-,TRBJ1-1,CASSFGPSRGTEAFF,TGTGCCAGCAGTTTCGGCCCGTCGAGGGGCACTGAAGCTTTCTTT
TRBV15,-,few,TRBJ1-5,CATSSQGGQPQHF,TGTGCCACCAGCAGCCAGGGAGGGCAGCCCCAGCATTTT
TRBV5-1,-,-,TRBJ2-6,CASSLSRSGANVLTF,TGCGCCAGCAGCCTCTCACGCTCTGGGGCCAACGTCCTGACTTTC
TRBV5-1,-,many,TRBJ2-5,CASSLYGTAQETQYF,TGCGCCAGCAGCCTCTACGGGACGGCCCAAGAGACCCAGTACTTC
TRBV18,TRBD1,-,TRBJ1-1,CASSPTGGEDTEAFF,TGTGCCAGCTCCCCGACAGGGGGCGAAGACACTGAAGCTTTCTTT